This T cell receptor (beta chain) was obtained from a study of blood T cell repertoires in COVID-19. As originally analysed: Amplification with reference gene primers provided the estimates of nucleated cell counts. Sequenced by immunoSEQ multiplex PCR; TCRdb stores in-frame clones only, minus some. V and J calls and clone size are copied from that table; D and trimming were computed from the DNA. In the table there are around 100,000 clones, about 88% of which are singletons. The germline gives CDR1 SGHTA, CDR2 FQGTGA. V was pared by 5 bases and J by 3 bases, with 11 bases between. The CDR3 runs 13 residues.

The rearrangement uses TRBV7-3 and TRBJ2-7, with a weak D call TRBD1 (6 bases). The clonotype was recovered from a woman in her 70s who had recovered from COVID-19. Input material: peripheral blood. CDR3 in amino acids: CASSPGQIYEQYF. DNA for the CDR3: TGTGCCAGCAGCCCCGGACAGATCTACGAGCAGTACTTC.